The text below deals with one TCR beta chain. Its antigen is unidentified. The germline V gene encodes CDR1 LNHDA and CDR2 SQIVND (reference sequence). The CDR3 length is 15 residues. The junction had 5 bases not matched to a gene; V was cut back by 3 bases and J by 1 base. The protocol was immunoSEQ multiplex PCR, while the TCRdb copy is restricted to in-frame clones and leaves out a portion. Of 2,500 to 4,000 clones listed, 80% to 90% are singletons. The data were obtained in a study of brain metastases from non-small cell lung cancer. Whole-study results and caveats: T-cell clones appeared expanded in about 60% of brain metastases relative to matched primary tumors. Compared with primary tumors, brain metastases showed less T-cell infiltration. TCR repertoires overlapped largely between brain metastases and matched primaries.

The chain links TRBV19 to TRBJ2-5, with 7 positions matching TRBD1. This receptor was taken from a donor at least 40 years old with non-small cell lung cancer. Input material: primary lung tumor tissue. The DNA for the CDR3 is TGTGCCAGTAGTATCCCGGGACAGAGCCAAGAGACCCAGTACTTC. It specifies CASSIPGQSQETQYF. The full variable domain, completed using reference TRBV19 and TRBJ2-5, is DGGITQSPKYLFRKEGQNVTLSCEQNLNHDAMYWYRQDPGQGLRLIYYSQIVNDFQKGDIAEGYSVSREKKESFPLTVTSAQKNPTAFYLCASSIPGQSQETQYFGPGTRLLVL.